This TCR beta chain came from a study of regulatory T cells in long-lasting Graves disease. General study results and limits: Only peripheral blood was studied, not thyroid tissue. Favored usage of TRBV28, TRBJ1-2 and TRBJ2-5 was recorded in persistent disease.

Trimming pared 4 bases from V and 4 bases from J, leaving 13 bases between. The CDR3 is 13 residues long. Per germline, CDR1 GTSNPN and CDR2 SVGIG (reference sequence). Arm-PCR of CDR3 regions with iRepertoire HTBI primers generated TCR beta libraries. TCRdb analysed the multiplex PCR reads with MiXCR anew, one entry per CDR3 protein. The sample yields roughly 400,000 distinct CDR3 sequences, around 20% seen once. Time point noted: persistent/refractory GD, antithyroid drugs over 5 years with positive TRAb. PBMC RNA was the source of the TCR library. EDTA tubes received 9 to 10 milliliters of collected peripheral blood. This clonotype was detected ten times or more. Its antigen is as yet unknown.

This clonotype was obtained from a female donor with Graves disease. The V and J genes are TRBV30 and TRBJ1-1; TRBD1 is a possible D gene (6 bases). The material was peripheral blood mononuclear cells (PBMCs), obtained when the disease was refractory, from a patient treated with antithyroid drugs. CDR3 loop: CAWNTGIATEAFF. The CDR3 nucleotides are TGTGCCTGGAACACAGGGATCGCCACTGAAGCTTTCTTT. The full variable domain, completed using reference TRBV30 and TRBJ1-1, is SQTIHQWPATLVQPVGSPLSLECTVEGTSNPNLYWYRQAAGRGLQLLFYSVGIGQISSEVPQNLSASRPQDRQFILSSKKLLLSDSGFYLCAWNTGIATEAFFGQGTRLTVV.